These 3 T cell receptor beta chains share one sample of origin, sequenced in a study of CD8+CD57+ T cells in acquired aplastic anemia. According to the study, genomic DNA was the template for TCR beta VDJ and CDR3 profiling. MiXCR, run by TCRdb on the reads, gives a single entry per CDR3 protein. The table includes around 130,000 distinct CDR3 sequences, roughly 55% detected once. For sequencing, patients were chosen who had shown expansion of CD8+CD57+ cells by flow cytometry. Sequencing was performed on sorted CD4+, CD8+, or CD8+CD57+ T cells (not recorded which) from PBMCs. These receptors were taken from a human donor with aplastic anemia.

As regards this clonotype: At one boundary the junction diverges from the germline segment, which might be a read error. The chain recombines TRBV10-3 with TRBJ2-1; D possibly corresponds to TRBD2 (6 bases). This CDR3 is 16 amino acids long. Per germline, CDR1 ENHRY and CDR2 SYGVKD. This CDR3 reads CAISSLREDTYNEKFF. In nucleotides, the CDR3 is TGTGCCATCAGTTCCCTGCGGGAAGACACCTACAATGAGAAGTTCTTC.

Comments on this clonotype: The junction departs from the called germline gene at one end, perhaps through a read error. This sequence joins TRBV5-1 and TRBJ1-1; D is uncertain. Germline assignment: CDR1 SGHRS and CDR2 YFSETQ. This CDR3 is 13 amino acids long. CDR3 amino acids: CASILTGRAEAFF. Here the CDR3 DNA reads TGTGCCAGCATCCTTACGGGGAGGGCTGAAGCTTTCTTT.

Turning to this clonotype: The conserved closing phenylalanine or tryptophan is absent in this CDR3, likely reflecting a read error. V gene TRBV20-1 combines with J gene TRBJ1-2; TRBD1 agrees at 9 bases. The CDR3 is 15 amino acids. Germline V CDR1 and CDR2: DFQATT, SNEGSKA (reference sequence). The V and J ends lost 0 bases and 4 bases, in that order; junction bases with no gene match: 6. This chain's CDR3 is CSARDPGQGPYGYTL. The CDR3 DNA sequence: TGCAGTGCTAGAGACCCGGGACAGGGTCCCTATGGCTACACCCTC.